Below are 25 T cell receptor beta chains sequenced from a single sample in a study of blood T cell repertoires in COVID-19. Here immunoSEQ multiplex PCR was the method, and the copy in TCRdb shows in-frame clones only, minus some. Among around 40,000 clones listed, about nine tenths were seen once. The sequencing input was peripheral blood. These receptors all come from a man between 45 and 60 years old with active COVID-19.

This rearrangement joins TRBV4-1 to TRBJ1-5; unclear D gene. Germline values: CDR1 MGHRA, CDR2 YSYEKL. CDR3 length equals 16 residues. V lost 2 bases to trimming and J lost 3 bases, with 14 bases between them. DNA of the CDR3: TGCGCCAGCAGCCAATACGCGGGGAATAACAATCAGCCCCAGCATTTT. Protein: CASSQYAGNNNQPQHF.

The genes are TRBV9 and TRBJ2-1, with TRBD2 matching over 9 bases. CDR3 size: 15 residues. The junction had 8 bases not matched to a gene; V was cut back by 0 bases and J by 10 bases. Per the germline V gene, CDR1 is SGDLS and CDR2 is YYNGEE. The CDR3 nucleotides read TGTGCCAGCAGCGTAGTGCTAGCGGGGCATGAGGAGCAGTTCTTC. Translation: CASSVVLAGHEEQFF.

The chain has TRBV2 and TRBJ2-1; D call uncertain. This CDR3 contains 10 residues. Trimming cost V 6 bases and J 5 bases, with 2 bases left between them. Germline loops: CDR1 SNHLY, CDR2 FYNNEI. Written as DNA, the CDR3 is TGTGCCAGCAGCAACAATGAGCAGTTCTTC. This sequence encodes CASSNNEQFF.

CDR3 region: CASSEAALSPGGYGYTF. CDR3 sequence (DNA): TGTGCCAGCAGTGAAGCGGCGTTGTCTCCAGGGGGCTATGGCTACACCTTC. The chain combines TRBV6-1 with TRBJ1-2, with TRBD1 identical over 7 bases. Germline V lookup: CDR1 MNHNS, CDR2 SASEGT. V was clipped by 0 bases and J by 4 bases; unmatched bases: 11. The CDR3 runs to 17 residues.

V is TRBV6-5 and J is TRBJ2-1, with 12 bases identical to TRBD2. Germline loops: CDR1 MNHEY, CDR2 SVGAGI. This CDR3 is 14 amino acids long. V shed 8 bases, J shed 8 bases, and the junction held 7 bases outside the gene matches. CDR3 DNA: TGTGCCAGCCTTTTGACTAGCGGGAGCGATGAGCAGTTCTTC. Translated, it gives CASLLTSGSDEQFF.

The chain combines TRBV3-1 (or the pseudogene TRBV3-2) with TRBJ2-7, with unresolved D. Germline V gene data show CDR1 as LGHDT and CDR2 as YNNKEL (reference sequence). The length of the CDR3 is 12 residues. V lost 4 bases to trimming and J lost 5 bases, with 9 bases between them. The CDR3 spells CASSRRLDEQYF. CDR3 coding DNA: TGTGCCAGCAGCCGCCGACTGGACGAGCAGTACTTC.

CDR3 nucleotides: TGTGCCAGCAGTTTATCGGGACAGAACACTGAAGCTTTCTTT. It translates to CASSLSGQNTEAFF. The V call is TRBV27, the J call TRBJ1-1; maybe TRBD1 (6 bases). CDR1 is MNHEY, CDR2 SMNVEV, per germline (reference sequence). The ends were cut back, 0 bases at V and 1 base at J, with 6 bases in the middle. The CDR3 runs to 14 residues.

The V and J genes are TRBV12-5 and TRBJ2-7, with TRBD2 as a possible D gene (5 bases). The germline V and J ends were trimmed by 5 bases and 7 bases, with 12 bases remaining between them. The CDR3 is 12 residues long. The germline gives CDR1 LGHNT, CDR2 FRNRAP. CDR3 nucleotide sequence: TGTGCTAGTGGTCCGGACTGGCGGGAGCAGTACTTC. Amino acid sequence: CASGPDWREQYF. Combining the CDR3 with reference TRBV12-5 and TRBJ2-7 gives the whole variable domain DARVTQTPRHKVTEMGQEVTMRCQPILGHNTVFWYRQTMMQGLELLAYFRNRAPLDDSGMPKDRFSAEMPDATLATLKIQPSEPRDSAVYFCASGPDWREQYFGPGTRLTVT.

The chain uses TRBV29-1 and TRBJ2-7; D perhaps matches TRBD1 (5 bases). From germline, CDR1 is SQVTM and CDR2 ANQGSEA. Trimming stripped 7 bases from V and 3 bases from J, with 10 bases between. The CDR3 contains 11 residues. The CDR3 DNA reads TGCAGCGCCAGGGTGGACTACGAGCAGTACTTC. Translation: CSARVDYEQYF.

The genes are TRBV9 and TRBJ1-1, with TRBD1 as a possible D gene (5 bases). With 0 bases removed from V and 0 bases from J, the gap between germline ends came to 6 bases. The germline V gene encodes CDR1 SGDLS and CDR2 YYNGEE. The CDR3 sequence is 14 residues long. CDR3 sequence reads: CASSVGTMNTEAFF. The CDR3 region has the DNA TGTGCCAGCAGCGTAGGGACAATGAACACTGAAGCTTTCTTT. Based on the CDR3 plus reference TRBV9 and TRBJ1-1, the full variable domain is DSGVTQTPKHLITATGQRVTLRCSPRSGDLSVYWYQQSLDQGLQFLIQYYNGEERAKGNILERFSAQQFPDLHSELNLSSLELGDSALYFCASSVGTMNTEAFFGQGTRLTVV.

V usage is TRBV29-1 and J usage is TRBJ2-5; no clear D gene. Trimming cost V 4 bases and J 2 bases, with 11 bases left between them. The CDR3 runs to 13 residues. The germline V gene has CDR1 SQVTM and CDR2 ANQGSEA. The CDR3 bases are TGCAGCGTTGGTACAGCCATTCAAGAGACCCAGTACTTC. This sequence encodes CSVGTAIQETQYF.

The chain joins TRBV6-2 or TRBV6-3 to TRBJ2-2, with 10 bases that match TRBD1. CDR3 length: 15 residues. Germline values: CDR1 MNHEY, CDR2 SVGEGT. The junction had 4 bases not matched to a gene; V was cut back by 2 bases and J by 7 bases. This chain's CDR3 is CASSYRDRGHGELFF. The CDR3 DNA reads as TGTGCCAGCAGTTACAGGGACAGGGGTCACGGGGAGCTGTTTTTT.

The rearrangement uses TRBV14 and TRBJ2-7, with 7 positions matching TRBD1. Trimming removed 3 bases from V and 4 bases from J; junction bases left unmatched: 3. The CDR3 contains 13 residues. Germline V gene sequence: CDR1 SGHDN, CDR2 FVKESK. The CDR3 DNA reads TGTGCCAGCAGCCACTTACAGGGGTACGAGCAGTACTTC. Encoded protein: CASSHLQGYEQYF.

A single count supports this clone. The chain combines TRBV27 with TRBJ1-6; D may be TRBD1 (6 bases). Germline V gene data show CDR1 as MNHEY and CDR2 as SMNVEV (reference sequence). V lost 8 bases to trimming and J lost 10 bases, with 15 bases between them. The CDR3 is 13 residues long. The DNA of the CDR3 is TGTGCCAGCGGGTATACAGGGACCTCACCCCTCCACTTT. Amino acids: CASGYTGTSPLHF.

V usage is TRBV7-2 and J usage is TRBJ2-5, with D possibly matching TRBD1 (6 bases). V gave up 4 bases and J gave up 2 bases, with 14 bases separating them. Germline values: CDR1 SGHTA, CDR2 FQGNSA. The CDR3 contains 15 residues. The DNA of the CDR3 is TGTGCCAGCAGCTCTTCCGGGACACGACAAGAGACCCAGTACTTC. This gives the protein CASSSSGTRQETQYF.

This clone was detected a few times. This chain uses TRBV6-5 with TRBJ1-1; possible D gene TRBD1, 6 bases. Germline CDR1 reads MNHEY; CDR2 reads SVGAGI. The CDR3 runs 15 residues. V was cut by 0 bases and J by 6 bases, with 14 bases left in between. CDR3 DNA sequence: TGTGCCAGCAGTTACTCGACGGGACACGGCGCTGAAGCTTTCTTT. Translated: CASSYSTGHGAEAFF.

For the CDR3, the DNA is TGTGCCAGCAGCCAAGAATCGCTAGCGGCCTTCTACGAGCAGTACTTC. As protein: CASSQESLAAFYEQYF. The chain is built from TRBV3-1 (or the pseudogene TRBV3-2) and TRBJ2-7; 7 nucleotides match TRBD2. CDR3 length equals 16 residues. The germline V gene encodes CDR1 LGHDT and CDR2 YNNKEL (reference sequence). The V and J ends lost 0 bases and 3 bases, in that order; junction bases with no gene match: 8.

The chain links TRBV7-9 to TRBJ1-4, with TRBD1 identical over 7 bases. The V and J ends lost 5 bases and 4 bases, in that order; junction bases with no gene match: 10. There are 16 residues in the CDR3. The germline V gene encodes CDR1 SEHNR and CDR2 FQNEAQ (reference sequence). DNA of the CDR3: TGTGCCAGCAGCGTCGGCACGGGACAGCGTAATGAAAAACTGTTTTTT. It codes for CASSVGTGQRNEKLFF.

This chain joins TRBV28 and TRBJ2-1, with 8 bases matching TRBD2. The CDR3 runs to 14 residues. The V and J ends lost 5 bases and 8 bases, in that order; junction bases with no gene match: 8. Germline-derived CDR1 and CDR2 are MDHEN and SYDVKM. In DNA form, the CDR3 reads TGTGCCAGCAGTATAGCGGGGCTGGGGTATGAGCAGTTCTTC. Protein: CASSIAGLGYEQFF.

This chain connects TRBV4-1 to TRBJ2-1, with 10 bases aligning to TRBD2. Germline V gene sequence: CDR1 MGHRA, CDR2 YSYEKL. The V gene end was trimmed by 4 bases and the J gene end by 4 bases; junction bases not matched to a gene: 10. The CDR3 has 17 amino acids. This CDR3 reads CASSRIRTSGIYNEQFF. The CDR3 DNA sequence: TGCGCCAGCAGCCGTATACGGACTAGCGGAATATACAATGAGCAGTTCTTC.

This clone appeared a single time. V gene TRBV3-1 (or the pseudogene TRBV3-2) combines with J gene TRBJ2-1; D perhaps matches TRBD2 (5 bases). Germline CDR1 reads LGHDT; CDR2 reads YNNKEL (reference sequence). Between the trimmed V and J ends, which lost 0 bases and 0 bases, there was a span of 15 bases. The CDR3 spans 18 residues. The CDR3 sequence: CASSQDLRGFSSYNEQFF. As DNA, the CDR3 is TGTGCCAGCAGCCAAGACCTCCGGGGTTTTAGCTCCTACAATGAGCAGTTCTTC.

V and J are TRBV10-1 and TRBJ2-1; TRBD2 matches 14 bases. V was pared by 5 bases and J by 8 bases, with 8 bases of the junction left unmatched. The CDR3 loop spans 16 amino acids. Germline V lookup: CDR1 WNHNN, CDR2 SYGVQD (reference sequence). This chain's CDR3 is CASSNRGLAGADEQFF. Written as DNA, the CDR3 is TGCGCCAGCAGTAACAGGGGACTAGCGGGAGCTGATGAGCAGTTCTTC.

A few counts support this clone. The V gene is TRBV9, the J gene TRBJ1-5, with unresolved D. The V gene's germline CDR1 is SGDLS and CDR2 YYNGEE. V lost 1 base, J lost 0 bases, and 8 bases lay in between. The CDR3 is 15 amino acids. CDR3 nucleotides: TGTGCCAGCAGCGTATCAAGCAATAGCAATCAGCCCCAGCATTTT. This codes for CASSVSSNSNQPQHF.

J is TRBJ2-2 and V is TRBV7-3, with TRBD1 matching 7 bases. The ends lost 5 bases at V and 1 base at J; junction bases unmatched: 16. CDR3 length: 19 residues. Germline assignment: CDR1 SGHTA and CDR2 FQGTGA. Written as DNA, the CDR3 is TGTGCCAGCAGCCCGACGATATGGGACCGGGACAGGAACACCGGGGAGCTGTTTTTT. This encodes CASSPTIWDRDRNTGELFF.

This clone was seen just once. This chain joins TRBV5-4 and TRBJ2-1; 8 nucleotides match TRBD2. The CDR3 extends over 16 amino acids. V lost 4 bases, J lost 2 bases, and 8 bases stayed unmatched. Germline-derived CDR1 and CDR2 are SGHNT and YYREEE (reference sequence). CDR3 residues: CASSMRTSRTYNEQFF. The CDR3 region has the DNA TGTGCCAGCAGCATGAGGACTAGCAGGACCTACAATGAGCAGTTCTTC.